This record covers a single T cell receptor beta chain. This specimen belongs to a study of blood T cell repertoires in COVID-19. Turning to the study itself: The analysed material was cDNA or gDNA that came from T cells, B-cell-depleted T cells, or PBMCs.

Trimming left V 3 bases short and J 3 bases short, with 9 bases between. The CDR3 contains 13 residues. Germline assignment: CDR1 KGHSH and CDR2 LQKENI. This table comes from immunoSEQ multiplex PCR, and its TCRdb copy is limited to in-frame clones, with some not included. The sample records some 260,000 clones, 82% being singletons. The receptor was isolated from a woman older than 75 with active or convalescent COVID-19. The specimen sequenced was peripheral blood. This chain links TRBV18 with TRBJ2-7; no reliable D call. The CDR3 bases are TGTGCCAGCTCACCTAGTGCTGACTACGAGCAGTACTTC. Protein sequence: CASSPSADYEQYF. Full variable domain (remainder filled in from reference TRBV18 and TRBJ2-7): NAGVMQNPRHLVRRRGQEARLRCSPMKGHSHVYWYRQLPEEGLKFMVYLQKENIIDESGMPKERFSAEFPKEGPSILRIQQVVRGDSAAYFCASSPSADYEQYFGPGTRLTVT.